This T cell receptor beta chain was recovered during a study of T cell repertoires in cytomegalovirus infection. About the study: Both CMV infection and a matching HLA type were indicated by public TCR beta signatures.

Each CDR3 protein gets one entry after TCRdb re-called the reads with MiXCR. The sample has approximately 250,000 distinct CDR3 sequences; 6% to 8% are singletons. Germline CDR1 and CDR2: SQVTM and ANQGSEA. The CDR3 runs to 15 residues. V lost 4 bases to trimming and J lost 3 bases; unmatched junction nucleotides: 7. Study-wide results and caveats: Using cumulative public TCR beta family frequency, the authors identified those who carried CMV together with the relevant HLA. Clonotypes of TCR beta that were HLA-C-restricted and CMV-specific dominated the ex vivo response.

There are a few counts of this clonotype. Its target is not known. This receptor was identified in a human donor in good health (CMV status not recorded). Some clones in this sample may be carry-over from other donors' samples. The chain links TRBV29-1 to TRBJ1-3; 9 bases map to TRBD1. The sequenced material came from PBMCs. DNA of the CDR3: TGCAGCGTTGTACCCGGACAGGGGAGTGGAAACACCATATATTTT. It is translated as CSVVPGQGSGNTIYF.